This T cell receptor beta chain appears in the sequencing data of a study of response to subunit inactivated influenza vaccine. General study results and limits: It was the authors' suggestion that each seasonal influenza vaccination recruits few new T cells.

Via MiXCR, TCRdb re-called the RT-PCR reads, giving one row per CDR3 protein. Of 550,000 to 800,000 distinct CDR3 sequences in the sample, roughly 14% were seen once. The table lists this clonotype with a few counts. Its target is unknown. The TCR comes from a man aged 50-60 years who received an inactivated influenza vaccine. The sample consisted of PBMCs from blood, taken 14 to 15 days before vaccination.

The CDR3 coding sequence is TGTGCCTGGAGTGTCTCTCCAAGCTCCTACAATGAGCAGTTCTTC. Translating it yields CAWSVSPSSYNEQFF. The chain joins TRBV30 to TRBJ2-1; D is unclear. The CDR3 extends over 15 amino acids. Germline loops: CDR1 GTSNPN, CDR2 SVGIG (reference sequence). The germline V and J ends were trimmed by 0 bases and 0 bases, with 9 bases remaining between them.